Below, one TCR beta chain is given with its context. Its antigen is not identified. This sample is part of a study of blood T cells in healthy people across ages. The study's findings and limits: Versus aged donors, long-lived donors had higher diversity and more naive CD4+ cells. Unsorted PBMC input precluded a conclusive naive versus antigen-experienced comparison.

It was with a sample-barcoded 5' primer and a J-beta primer mix that a second PCR of about 7 to 12 cycles was run. TCRdb recomputed calls from the 5' RACE reads with MiXCR, one row per CDR3 protein. Of approximately 800,000 distinct CDR3 sequences listed, roughly 60% are singletons. CDR3 length: 15 amino acids. CDR1 is MGHRA, CDR2 YSYEKL, per germline. This chain connects TRBV4-1 to TRBJ2-5; 7 bases map to TRBD1. The closer fit of TRBJ2-7 to the DNA end suggests the J call may be wrong. This TCR was recovered from a young man in good health. Sequenced sample: blood. CDR3: CASSQVVRGSGEQYF. CDR3 coding DNA: TGCGCCAGCAGCCAAGTAGTCAGGGGGTCGGGCGAGCAGTACTTC.